Detailed here is one TCR beta chain. Its antigen is not identified. Primers for the PCR totalled 60 Vbeta and 13 Jbeta. Clones were sequenced by immunoSEQ multiplex PCR, and TCRdb holds only the in-frame ones, with some missing. Seen here are roughly 100,000 clones, over 9% observed once, and the top ten hold roughly 5%. There are 15 residues in the CDR3. The germline V gene has CDR1 SGHDN and CDR2 FVKESK. V was pared by 0 bases and J by 1 base, with 8 bases between. The sample is drawn from a study of cytomegalovirus exposure and HLA in healthy donors. Study results and caveats: A later analysis found TCR association rates differed by HLA locus, highest for DRB1 and lowest for HLA-C.

This sequence joins TRBV14 and TRBJ2-3, with D unresolved. The sample taken for sequencing was PBMCs. This sequence originates from a man in his forties or fifties in good health and CMV-seropositive. The CDR3 region is CASSQDISRTDTQYF. The CDR3 DNA reads as TGTGCCAGCAGCCAAGACATCAGTCGCACAGATACGCAGTATTTT.